The rows below give T cell receptor beta chains drawn from one sample of a study of blood T cell repertoires in COVID-19. Assay used: immunoSEQ multiplex PCR; TCRdb lists only in-frame clones, some missing. Of 87,000 or so clones listed, approximately 86% are singletons. The sample consisted of peripheral blood. The source is a woman aged 45-60 years with active or convalescent COVID-19. CDR3s include the opening cysteine and the closing phenylalanine or tryptophan. Each record gives: V gene, D gene, CDR3 length, clone size, J gene, CDR3 protein, CDR3 DNA. The D gene is left open where the match is weak. Expanded clones get a size class; other rows say once, few or many, or leave the size out.

TRBV11-2,TRBD1,15,NA,TRBJ1-4,CASSSGQAGEEKLFF,TGTGCCAGCAGCTCAGGACAGGCCGGGGAGGAAAAACTGTTTTTT
TRBV29-1,NA,12,NA,TRBJ2-7,CSVVDSSYEQYF,TGCAGCGTTGTGGACAGTTCCTACGAGCAGTACTTC
TRBV28,NA,12,NA,TRBJ1-1,CATGGLNTEAFF,TGTGCCACCGGGGGGCTGAACACTGAAGCTTTCTTT
TRBV6-2/TRBV6-3,TRBD2,15,once,TRBJ2-1,CASTPQASGLIEQFF,TGTGCCAGCACCCCCCAGGCTAGCGGCCTCATTGAGCAGTTCTTC
TRBV2,NA,14,NA,TRBJ1-2,CASSEEVQGTGYTF,TGTGCCAGCAGTGAAGAAGTCCAGGGGACGGGCTACACCTTC
TRBV4-1,TRBD1,18,NA,TRBJ2-7,CASSQMGSGTASSYEQYF,TGCGCCAGCAGCCAAATGGGATCCGGGACAGCGAGCTCCTACGAGCAGTACTTC
TRBV9,NA,15,NA,TRBJ1-1,CASSVGWGKSTEAFF,TGTGCCAGCAGCGTAGGGTGGGGCAAGAGCACTGAAGCTTTCTTT
TRBV30,TRBD1,16,NA,TRBJ1-2,CALTKIGTGAHYGYTF,TGTGCCCTTACTAAAATCGGGACAGGGGCACACTATGGCTACACCTTC
TRBV9,TRBD1,16,NA,TRBJ2-5,CASSAGQGAIQETQYF,TGTGCCAGCAGCGCCGGACAGGGGGCAATCCAAGAGACCCAGTACTTC
TRBV5-1,NA,19,NA,TRBJ1-3,CASSSIIDLDGNSGNTIYF,TGCGCCAGCAGCTCAATAATAGATCTGGACGGGAACTCTGGAAACACCATATATTTT
TRBV6-5,TRBD1,14,NA,TRBJ2-7,CASSYGTGVHEQYF,TGTGCCAGCAGTTACGGGACAGGGGTCCACGAGCAGTACTTC
TRBV6-1,TRBD2,16,NA,TRBJ2-3,CASSDRLAGGSDTQYF,TGTGCCAGCAGTGACCGACTAGCGGGGGGAAGTGATACGCAGTATTTT
TRBV7-3,TRBD1,16,NA,TRBJ1-1,CASSPIPTGGITEAFF,TGTGCCAGCAGCCCAATCCCGACAGGGGGAATCACTGAAGCTTTCTTT
TRBV15,TRBD1,14,few,TRBJ2-7,CATQQPGQGYEQYF,TGTGCCACCCAGCAACCGGGACAGGGCTACGAGCAGTACTTC
TRBV7-2,NA,16,NA,TRBJ2-2,CASSFDRSNGAGELFF,TGTGCCAGCAGCTTTGACAGGTCAAATGGTGCTGGGGAGCTGTTTTTT
TRBV2,TRBD1,13,NA,TRBJ1-1,CASRGQGASEAFF,TGTGCCAGCAGGGGACAGGGGGCGAGTGAAGCTTTCTTT
TRBV4-2,NA,15,NA,TRBJ2-3,CASSLSAGARDTQYF,TGTGCCAGCAGCCTGAGTGCGGGGGCCAGGGATACGCAGTATTTT
TRBV5-1,TRBD1,16,once,TRBJ2-1,CASSLDPGGSSNEQFF,TGCGCCAGCAGCTTGGACCCAGGGGGATCAAGCAATGAGCAGTTCTTC
TRBV5-8,NA,15,once,TRBJ2-5,CASSLEGQFQETQYF,TGTGCCAGCAGCTTGGAGGGACAATTTCAAGAGACCCAGTACTTC
TRBV6-6,NA,13,NA,TRBJ1-2,CASIERGARGYTF,TGTGCCAGCATCGAACGGGGGGCACGCGGCTACACCTTC
TRBV7-2,NA,15,NA,TRBJ1-5,CASSVAGVGNQPQHF,TGTGCCAGCAGCGTGGCGGGGGTTGGGAATCAGCCCCAGCATTTT
TRBV7-2,TRBD1,13,NA,TRBJ2-5,CASSLNRGETQYF,TGTGCCAGCAGCTTAAACAGGGGAGAGACCCAGTACTTC
TRBV6-5,TRBD1,14,NA,TRBJ2-2,CASRRDRATGELFF,TGTGCCAGCAGGAGGGACAGGGCCACCGGGGAGCTGTTTTTT
TRBV3-1/TRBV3-2,NA,16,NA,TRBJ1-3,CASSQEGSGKRNTIYF,TGTGCCAGCAGCCAAGAGGGATCGGGGAAAAGAAACACCATATATTTT
TRBV28,TRBD1,15,once,TRBJ2-5,CASVWDRGSQETQYF,TGTGCCAGCGTTTGGGACAGGGGATCCCAAGAGACCCAGTACTTC
TRBV29-1,NA,13,few,TRBJ2-7,CSVRQAELSEQYF,TGCAGCGTTAGACAGGCGGAACTGTCCGAGCAGTACTTC
TRBV2,TRBD1,15,once,TRBJ1-3,CASRVDRGSGNTIYF,TGTGCCAGCAGGGTAGACAGGGGAAGTGGAAACACCATATATTTT
TRBV21-1,NA,17,NA,TRBJ2-5,CASIRVQGPPRWWTQYF,TGTGCCAGCATCCGGGTGCAGGGCCCCCCCAGATGGTGGACCCAGTACTTC
TRBV30,NA,11,NA,TRBJ2-7,CAWDRSYEQYF,TGTGCCTGGGACAGGTCGTACGAGCAGTACTTC
TRBV14,TRBD1,16,NA,TRBJ1-6,CASSQIGTGWNSPLHF,TGTGCCAGCAGCCAGATTGGGACAGGGTGGAATTCACCCCTCCACTTT
TRBV18,TRBD2,12,NA,TRBJ2-1,CASSGTSDEQFF,TGTGCCAGCTCAGGGACTAGCGATGAGCAGTTCTTC
TRBV20-1,TRBD1,16,NA,TRBJ2-4,CSASGWSGGSKNIQYF,TGCAGTGCTAGTGGGTGGTCAGGGGGTTCCAAAAACATTCAGTACTTC
TRBV11-2,TRBD1,14,once,TRBJ1-2,CASSLGGTGNGYTF,TGTGCCAGCAGCTTAGGGGGGACAGGGAACGGCTACACCTTC
TRBV19,NA,14,NA,TRBJ2-3,CASSTFGAGDTQYF,TGTGCCAGTAGTACCTTTGGGGCGGGGGATACGCAGTATTTT
TRBV10-3,NA,14,once,TRBJ1-3,CAISGYGSGNTIYF,TGTGCCATCAGTGGTTACGGCTCTGGAAACACCATATATTTT
TRBV6-5,TRBD1,14,NA,TRBJ1-6,CASSFNPGQSTLHF,TGTGCCAGCAGTTTTAATCCGGGACAGTCAACCCTCCACTTT
TRBV19,TRBD1,13,medium-sized,TRBJ1-2,CASSNQGAFGYTF,TGTGCCAGTAGCAACCAGGGGGCGTTTGGCTACACCTTC
TRBV5-1,TRBD1,14,NA,TRBJ1-6,CASEKGDRGSPLHF,TGCGCCAGCGAAAAGGGGGACAGGGGTTCACCCCTCCACTTT
TRBV11-2,TRBD2,15,NA,TRBJ2-1,CASSETSGGYNEQFF,TGTGCCAGCAGTGAAACTAGCGGGGGGTACAATGAGCAGTTCTTC
TRBV28,NA,13,NA,TRBJ1-1,CASQHPAGTEAFF,TGTGCCAGCCAACACCCGGCGGGCACTGAAGCTTTCTTT
TRBV27,TRBD2,14,NA,TRBJ2-2,CASRTSGSTGELFF,TGTGCCAGCCGGACTAGCGGGTCCACCGGGGAGCTGTTTTTT
TRBV11-2,TRBD1,13,NA,TRBJ1-1,CASSWTGMTEAFF,TGTGCCAGCAGCTGGACAGGGATGACTGAAGCTTTCTTT
TRBV7-2,NA,16,NA,TRBJ1-5,CASSLETQGFNQPQHF,TGTGCCAGCAGCTTAGAAACACAGGGATTCAATCAGCCCCAGCATTTT
TRBV10-3,NA,13,once,TRBJ1-1,CATLVQSDTEAFF,TGTGCCACTTTGGTCCAATCGGACACTGAAGCTTTCTTT
TRBV6-6,TRBD1,16,NA,TRBJ2-7,CASNRSPDRGSYEQYF,TGTGCCAGCAATCGATCACCTGACAGGGGGTCCTACGAGCAGTACTTC
TRBV7-9,NA,15,NA,TRBJ2-4,CASSSEGGFKNIQYF,TGTGCCAGCAGTTCCGAGGGGGGGTTCAAAAACATTCAGTACTTC
TRBV9,NA,16,once,TRBJ2-2,CASSVAAGANTGELFF,TGTGCCAGCAGCGTAGCGGCGGGGGCTAACACCGGGGAGCTGTTTTTT
TRBV10-3,NA,16,NA,TRBJ2-1,CAISGPQGPSNNEQFF,TGTGCCATCAGTGGACCGCAGGGGCCTTCTAACAATGAGCAGTTCTTC
TRBV5-8,NA,13,few,TRBJ2-5,CASSLLPGETQYF,TGTGCCAGCAGCTTGCTGCCGGGGGAGACCCAGTACTTC
TRBV5-4,NA,17,NA,TRBJ1-2,CASSLGSRHSGNYGYTF,TGTGCCAGCAGCTTGGGGTCGCGACATTCTGGTAACTATGGCTACACCTTC
TRBV30,NA,14,once,TRBJ2-3,CAWSNRVRTDTQYF,TGTGCCTGGAGTAACAGGGTAAGGACAGATACGCAGTATTTT
TRBV19,TRBD2,11,NA,TRBJ2-3,CASGLGIAQYF,TGTGCCAGTGGACTAGGCATAGCGCAGTATTTT
TRBV5-8,NA,16,NA,TRBJ1-2,CASSPVGGTRPYGYTF,TGTGCCAGCAGCCCGGTGGGCGGGACCCGACCCTATGGCTACACCTTC